These T cell receptor beta chains were read from a single sample in a study of cytomegalovirus exposure and HLA in healthy donors. TCRdb keeps only in-frame clones here, not all; method: immunoSEQ multiplex PCR. The sample yields about 130,000 clones, roughly 76% seen once. Sample: PBMCs. The receptors stem from a woman aged 50 to 60 in good health and CMV-seronegative. CDR3s include the opening cysteine and the closing phenylalanine or tryptophan. A D gene is named only where the DNA matches it firmly. A row's size may be missing; if present it is once, few, many or a size class.

V,size,D,length,J,DNA,CDR3
TRBV19,once,NA,16,TRBJ2-1,TGTGCCACGAACGACAGTCCGGACGCAGTGTACAATGAGCAGTTCTTC,CATNDSPDAVYNEQFF
TRBV19,NA,TRBD2,17,TRBJ2-5,TGTGCCAGTAGTATGATTTTGGGCGGGAGTAACCAAGAGACCCAGTACTTC,CASSMILGGSNQETQYF
TRBV30,NA,NA,12,TRBJ1-3,TGTGCCTGGAGTACTTCTGGAAACACCATATATTTT,CAWSTSGNTIYF
TRBV6-6,NA,NA,14,TRBJ1-4,TGTGCCAGCAGGGTCGAGGTAGATCTTGAAAAACTGTTTTTT,CASRVEVDLEKLFF
TRBV28,once,NA,15,TRBJ2-2,TGTGCCAGCAGTCTACCTAGCGAGGACACCGGGGAGCTGTTTTTT,CASSLPSEDTGELFF
TRBV5-4,NA,TRBD1,15,TRBJ1-1,TGTGCCAGCAGCTTGGCAGGGACAGGGTACACTGAAGCTTTCTTT,CASSLAGTGYTEAFF
TRBV19,once,TRBD1,15,TRBJ1-3,TGTGCCAGTACCGAGGGACAGATAACTGGAAACACCATATATTTT,CASTEGQITGNTIYF
TRBV10-2,NA,NA,13,TRBJ2-7,TGCGCCAGCAGTGAGTCCCCTACTGTCGAGCAGTACTTC,CASSESPTVEQYF
TRBV7-2,NA,TRBD1,17,TRBJ1-2,TGTGCCAGCAGCTCGCACCGGCCGGGGTTTCAGGGGGTTGGCTACACCTTC,CASSSHRPGFQGVGYTF
TRBV10-3,few,NA,14,TRBJ1-1,TGTGCCACCTCGGTTCAAGAAATGAACACTGAAGCTTTCTTT,CATSVQEMNTEAFF
TRBV28,NA,TRBD2,17,TRBJ2-3,TGTGCCAGCAGTTTCCATTGGGGGAGGGCGGGCGCAGATACGCAGTATTTT,CASSFHWGRAGADTQYF
TRBV7-2,NA,NA,14,TRBJ1-1,TGTGCCAGCAGCTTGACAGGCAAAGGCACTGAAGCTTTCTTT,CASSLTGKGTEAFF
TRBV4-1,NA,TRBD2,17,TRBJ2-1,TGCGCCAGCAGCCAAGGGGGTAGCGGGGTAGCCTACAATGAGCAGTTCTTC,CASSQGGSGVAYNEQFF
TRBV6-1,NA,TRBD1,15,TRBJ2-5,TGTGCCAGCACCCGGGACAGGGGGTTAGGAGAGACCCAGTACTTC,CASTRDRGLGETQYF
TRBV28,NA,TRBD1,14,TRBJ2-7,TGTGCCAGCAGCTACGGACAGGGGGTAAACGAGCAGTACTTC,CASSYGQGVNEQYF
TRBV10-3,NA,TRBD2,15,TRBJ2-1,TGTGCCATCCAAGCGGGGGGGGGCTCCTACAATGAGCAGTTCTTC,CAIQAGGGSYNEQFF
TRBV11-3,NA,TRBD1,17,TRBJ1-2,TGTGCCAGCAGGCAAATTGACCGACAGGGAATCGAGTATGGCTACACCTTC,CASRQIDRQGIEYGYTF
TRBV5-4,NA,NA,14,TRBJ2-7,TGTGCCAGCAGCAAGGGACTGACTTCCTACGAGCAGTACTTC,CASSKGLTSYEQYF
TRBV5-4,NA,TRBD1,14,TRBJ1-2,TGTGCCGGGAGCCGGGACAGGGATTGGTATGGCTACACCTTC,CAGSRDRDWYGYTF
TRBV5-1,NA,TRBD1,15,TRBJ1-5,TGCGCCAGCAGCTTGGGCGGGACAGATAATCAGCCCCAGCATTTT,CASSLGGTDNQPQHF
TRBV11-2,few,TRBD1,14,TRBJ1-1,TGTGCCAGCAGCTTAGTAGGGGGCAACACTGAAGCTTTCTTT,CASSLVGGNTEAFF
TRBV7-6,NA,NA,14,TRBJ2-3,TGTGCCAGCAGCTTAGTTCCTGGCACAGATACGCAGTATTTT,CASSLVPGTDTQYF
TRBV19,NA,NA,15,TRBJ2-7,TGTGCCAGTAGTAAGGGCAGGGGTAGCTCCTACGAGCAGTACTTC,CASSKGRGSSYEQYF
TRBV30,NA,TRBD2,15,TRBJ2-3,TGTGCCTGGAGTGCGGCGGGAGGTTTTACAGATACGCAGTATTTT,CAWSAAGGFTDTQYF
TRBV19,NA,NA,12,TRBJ2-1,TGTGCCAGTAGTATCTTTTACAATGAGCAGTTCTTC,CASSIFYNEQFF
TRBV7-2,NA,TRBD2,15,TRBJ2-7,TGTGCCAGCAGCTCCCGAGCGGGAGGCTCCTACGAGCAGTACTTC,CASSSRAGGSYEQYF
TRBV18,NA,TRBD2,15,TRBJ2-1,TGTGCCAGCTCACCAGGGGAGCGGGAGAACAATGAGCAGTTCTTC,CASSPGERENNEQFF
TRBV19,NA,TRBD1,15,TRBJ1-6,TGTGCCAGTAGGGTGCCGGACAGGGGTAATTCACCCCTCCACTTT,CASRVPDRGNSPLHF
TRBV28,NA,NA,16,TRBJ2-5,TGTGCCAGTACTTCCGGCGCTAGTGGAGGGAGGGAGACCCAGTACTTC,CASTSGASGGRETQYF
TRBV6-5,NA,TRBD1,15,TRBJ1-1,TGTGCCAGCAGCGACAGGGGGAGGGGTAGCACTGAAGCTTTCTTT,CASSDRGRGSTEAFF
TRBV5-4,NA,TRBD1,13,TRBJ1-1,TGTGCCAGCAGCTACGACAGGGGCACTGAAGCTTTCTTT,CASSYDRGTEAFF
TRBV5-1,NA,TRBD1,15,TRBJ1-1,TGCGCCAGCAGCCCAAGGGACAGGAGGGACACTGAAGCTTTCTTT,CASSPRDRRDTEAFF
TRBV27,NA,TRBD1,14,TRBJ2-5,TGTGCCAGCAGTCCCCCGGGACAGTGGGAGACCCAGTACTTC,CASSPPGQWETQYF
TRBV7-9,NA,NA,13,TRBJ1-3,TGTGCCAGCAGCTTAGGGGCAGGAAACACCATATATTTT,CASSLGAGNTIYF
TRBV27,once,NA,13,TRBJ1-1,TGTGCCAGCAGTTTAGTTGGGCCCGTTGAAGCTTTCTTT,CASSLVGPVEAFF
TRBV13,NA,TRBD1,15,TRBJ2-7,TGTGCCAGCAGCTTAGAAGGGGACAGGCCGATCGAGCAGTACTTC,CASSLEGDRPIEQYF
TRBV7-9,NA,TRBD1,14,TRBJ1-3,TGTGCCAGCAGCGAGGGACAGGTGGGAAACACCATATATTTT,CASSEGQVGNTIYF
TRBV2,once,TRBD2,16,TRBJ2-1,TGTGCCAGCAGTATACGACCCCGGACTAGCGGAAATGAGCAGTTCTTC,CASSIRPRTSGNEQFF
TRBV6-1,NA,TRBD1,14,TRBJ1-6,TGTGCCAGCAGTGGCAGGACAGGGGATTCACCCCTCCACTTT,CASSGRTGDSPLHF
TRBV2,NA,TRBD2,16,TRBJ2-2,TGTGCCAGTAACCTTCCGGGACTAGCGGTCACCGGGGAGCTGTTTTTT,CASNLPGLAVTGELFF
TRBV19,NA,NA,15,TRBJ2-3,TGTGCCAGTAGGAGCGGTCTTTCTTTCACAGATACGCAGTATTTT,CASRSGLSFTDTQYF
TRBV19,NA,NA,17,TRBJ2-1,TGTGCCAGTAGTATAGGGGGCGTTACAAGACCAGACAATGAGCAGTTCTTC,CASSIGGVTRPDNEQFF
TRBV20-1,NA,NA,11,TRBJ2-1,TGCAGTGCTAGAGATCTAGATGAGCAGTTCTTC,CSARDLDEQFF
TRBV6-5,NA,TRBD1,13,TRBJ1-1,TGTGCCAGCTCGAACACCGGGACAGTTGAAGCTTTCTTT,CASSNTGTVEAFF
TRBV5-8,NA,TRBD2,12,TRBJ2-5,TGTGCCAACAATAAGGGAGGGGAGACCCAGTACTTC,CANNKGGETQYF
TRBV28,NA,NA,16,TRBJ2-1,TGTGCCAGCAGTTTAATTTTAAGGAGCTCCTACAATGAGCAGTTCTTC,CASSLILRSSYNEQFF
TRBV7-2,NA,TRBD1,15,TRBJ2-1,TGTGCCAGCAGCTTAGACTCGGACAGGGTGAATGAGCAGTTCTTC,CASSLDSDRVNEQFF
TRBV7-8,once,TRBD2,17,TRBJ2-1,TGTGCCAGCAGCTCAGCCACCGGGACTAGCGGCCACAATGAGCAGTTCTTC,CASSSATGTSGHNEQFF
TRBV11-2,NA,NA,14,TRBJ2-2,TGTGCCAGCAGCCCCGGAGGAGGGTTCGGGGAGCTGTTTTTT,CASSPGGGFGELFF